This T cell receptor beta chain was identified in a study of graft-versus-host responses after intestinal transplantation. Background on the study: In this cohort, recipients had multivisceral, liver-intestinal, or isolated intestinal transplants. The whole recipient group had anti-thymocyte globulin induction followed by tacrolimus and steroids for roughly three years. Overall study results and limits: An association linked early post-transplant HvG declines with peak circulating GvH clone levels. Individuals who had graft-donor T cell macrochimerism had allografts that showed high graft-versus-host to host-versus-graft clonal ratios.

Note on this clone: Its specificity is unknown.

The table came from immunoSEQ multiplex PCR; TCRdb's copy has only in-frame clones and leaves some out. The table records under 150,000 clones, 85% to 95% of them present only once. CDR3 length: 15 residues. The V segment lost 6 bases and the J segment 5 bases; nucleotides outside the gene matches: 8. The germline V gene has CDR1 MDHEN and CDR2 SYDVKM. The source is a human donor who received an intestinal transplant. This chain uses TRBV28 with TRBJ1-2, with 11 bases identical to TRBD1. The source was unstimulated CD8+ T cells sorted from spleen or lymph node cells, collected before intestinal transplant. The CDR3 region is CASSRTGGEAYGYTF. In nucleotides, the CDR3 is TGTGCCAGCAGCCGGACAGGGGGCGAGGCTTATGGCTACACCTTC.